This TCR beta chain was sequenced during a study of molecular identifiers for immune sequencing clone quantification. Overall study findings and caveats: Barcodes shared by identical TCR molecules could lead to underestimated sizes of highly expanded clones.

V shed 3 bases and J shed 5 bases, with 9 bases lying between them. CDR1 and CDR2 from the germline V gene are MNHNY and SVGAGI (reference sequence). CDR3 length equals 13 residues. With 10%, 30% or 50% of RNA, roughly 20,000 to 1,000,000 naive CD8 T cells were sequenced. The sample holds many counts of this clonotype. Its antigen is not identified. The authors built bulk TCR libraries by previously described methods with listed TCR primers. TCRdb reanalysed the PCR reads using MiXCR and keeps one entry per CDR3 protein. The table includes just under 650,000 distinct CDR3 sequences, about 20% detected once.

Sequenced sample: naive CD8+ T cells from blood, with Jurkat cell RNA spiked in. Subset meaning: FACS-sorted CD8+CD4-CCR7+CD45RA+ naive T cells. The V gene is TRBV6-6, the J gene TRBJ2-3, with D possibly matching TRBD2 (5 bases). The TCR sequence derives from a human donor in good health. Some libraries in this study had Jurkat cell RNA spiked in. The CDR3 spells CASSYSGRDTQYF. For the CDR3, the DNA is TGTGCCAGCAGTTATTCGGGAAGAGATACGCAGTATTTT.